Sequencing of this TCR beta chain was carried out in a study of identical twins. The CDR3 is made up of 15 amino acids. TCRdb re-called the 5' RACE reads with MiXCR, one entry per CDR3 protein. This table has 500,000 to 550,000 distinct CDR3 sequences, 22% appearing once. This sample also appeared in a second study, on T cells expressing NK-cell markers. Per that study: In sorted CD3+CD56+NKG2C+, CD3+CD56+NKG2C- and CD3+CD56-NKG2C+ T cells, TCR beta repertoires were obtained.

V is TRBV21-1 and J is TRBJ2-7; the D call TRBD2 from the table was never checked on the DNA. TRBV21-1 is termed a pseudogene. This sequence originates from a woman aged 18 to 35 in good health. Sequencing used CD4+ T cells sorted from blood. CDR3 nucleotide sequence: TGTGCCAGCAGCAAATCCGTTTCGGAGGGGACGGTGCGGTACTTC. This sequence encodes CASSKSVSEGTVRYF.